A single sample gave rise to the 15 T cell receptor beta chains below, sequenced in a study of identical twins. TCRdb processed the 5' RACE reads anew with MiXCR; each CDR3 protein has one entry. The sample lists roughly 540,000 distinct CDR3 sequences, under 25% occurring once. The sample was also reused in another study, on T cells expressing NK-cell markers.

Source material: CD4+ T cells sorted from blood. These receptor sequences come from a woman under 30 in good health.

This clonotype has only a few counts. V and J are TRBV28 and TRBJ2-7, with TRBD1 as a possible D gene (5 bases). Per germline, CDR1 MDHEN and CDR2 SYDVKM. This CDR3 comprises 15 residues. Trimming took off 6 bases at V and 1 base at J, with 16 bases between the two ends. The CDR3 DNA reads TGTGCCAGCAGGCCTCAGCAGGGTTTTTCCTACGAGCAGTACTTC. Its protein is CASRPQQGFSYEQYF.

The gene calls are TRBV9 and TRBJ2-5; D ambiguous. Per germline, CDR1 SGDLS and CDR2 YYNGEE. CDR3 length equals 12 residues. The ends were cut back, 4 bases at V and 7 bases at J, with 11 bases in the middle. CDR3 coding DNA: TGTGCCAGCAGCCCCCAGCTCGGGACCCAGTACTTC. Translating it yields CASSPQLGTQYF.

In this sample, this clonotype turned up many times. The chain is built from TRBV27 and TRBJ1-1, with TRBD1 identical over 7 bases. J gave up 5 bases and V 6 bases, and 15 bases lay outside the gene matches. CDR1 is MNHEY, CDR2 SMNVEV, per germline (reference sequence). The CDR3 is made up of 16 amino acids. CDR3 region: CASSINRQGGGTEAFF. The CDR3 DNA reads TGTGCCAGCAGCATAAATAGACAGGGAGGCGGGACTGAAGCTTTCTTT.

The CDR3 protein is CASKGTGPGAFF. CDR3 coding DNA: TGTGCCAGCAAAGGGACAGGCCCGGGAGCTTTCTTT. The V and J genes are TRBV9 and TRBJ1-1; 8 nucleotides agree with TRBD1. Germline CDR1 and CDR2: SGDLS and YYNGEE. The CDR3 sequence is 12 residues long. After removal of 6 bases from V and 10 bases from J, the junction contained 8 bases not matched to a gene.

The CDR3 here is CASSPTRDRSYEQYF. The DNA of the CDR3 is TGTGCCAGCAGTCCTACCCGGGACAGATCCTACGAGCAGTACTTC. V gene TRBV27 combines with J gene TRBJ2-7, with 7 bases lining up with TRBD1. The CDR3 has 15 amino acids. Germline V gene sequence: CDR1 MNHEY, CDR2 SMNVEV (reference sequence). The V gene end was trimmed by 5 bases and the J gene end by 1 base; junction bases not matched to a gene: 8.

The V call is TRBV6-6, the J call TRBJ2-2, with D unclear. The CDR3 sequence is 13 residues long. Germline V gives CDR1 MNHNY, CDR2 SVGAGI (reference sequence). V lost 8 bases and J 4 bases, leaving 11 bases between the germline ends. This chain's CDR3 is CASSWVSTGELFF. Here the CDR3 DNA reads TGTGCCAGCTCTTGGGTATCCACCGGGGAGCTGTTTTTT.

The chain carries TRBV20-1 and TRBJ2-7, with TRBD1 matching 7 bases. CDR3 length: 13 residues. In germline, CDR1 is DFQATT, CDR2 SNEGSKA (reference sequence). Trimming cost V 5 bases and J 5 bases; bases outside gene matches: 9. Here the CDR3 reads CSAGGQGDHEQYF. The CDR3 DNA follows: TGCAGTGCTGGGGGTCAGGGGGACCACGAGCAGTACTTC.

CDR3 amino acids: CSARELAEETQYF. DNA of the CDR3: TGCAGTGCTAGAGAACTAGCGGAAGAGACCCAGTACTTC. V and J are TRBV20-1 and TRBJ2-5; TRBD2 matches 8 bases. Trimming removed 0 bases from V and 3 bases from J; junction bases left unmatched: 0. Looked up from germline, CDR1 is DFQATT and CDR2 is SNEGSKA (reference sequence). This CDR3 has 13 residues.

Only one count was recorded for this clonotype. This chain joins TRBV20-1 and TRBJ2-5; D assignment may be TRBD1 or TRBD2 (5 bases each). V was cut by 1 base and J by 1 base, with 13 bases left in between. The CDR3 extends over 15 amino acids. In germline, CDR1 is DFQATT, CDR2 SNEGSKA (reference sequence). The CDR3 loop is CSARANSGSQETQYF. CDR3 bases: TGCAGTGCTAGAGCTAACTCAGGGAGCCAAGAGACCCAGTACTTC.

The sample holds many counts of this clonotype. V and J are TRBV20-1 and TRBJ1-1; TRBD1 aligns across 10 bases. Germline V gene lookup returns CDR1 DFQATT and CDR2 SNEGSKA (reference sequence). V was pared by 5 bases and J by 3 bases, with 9 bases of the junction left unmatched. The CDR3 has 15 amino acids. For the CDR3, the DNA is TGCAGTGCTGCTGACAGGGGGCGGTGGGACACTGAAGCTTTCTTT. Its translation is CSAADRGRWDTEAFF.

The V call is TRBV7-6, the J call TRBJ2-5, with D maybe TRBD2 (5 bases). The germline V gene encodes CDR1 SGHVS and CDR2 FNYEAQ. The V end lost 7 bases, the J end lost 4 bases, and 19 bases lay between the germline ends. This CDR3 has 15 residues. Written as DNA, the CDR3 is TGTGCCAGCACCAGAGGGTTGGAGGTTCGAGAGACCCAGTACTTC. Translated: CASTRGLEVRETQYF.

This clonotype showed up many times. The chain links TRBV6-5 to TRBJ1-1, with D perhaps TRBD1 (5 bases). The CDR3 runs to 12 residues. The V end was cut by 8 bases, the J end by 4 bases, with 11 bases between. CDR1 is MNHEY, CDR2 SVGAGI, per germline. This CDR3 reads CASSRGGTEAFF. CDR3 bases: TGTGCCAGCTCAAGGGGCGGCACTGAAGCTTTCTTT.

The chain is built from TRBV20-1 and TRBJ2-7; either TRBD1 or TRBD2 may supply D (5 bases each). Trimming took off 4 bases at V and 5 bases at J, with 9 bases between the two ends. CDR3 length equals 11 residues. Germline V lookup: CDR1 DFQATT, CDR2 SNEGSKA (reference sequence). The CDR3 nucleotides read TGCAGTGCTACCGAGGGACACGAGCAGTACTTC. Translating it yields CSATEGHEQYF.

This clonotype was observed a single time. J is TRBJ2-3 and V is TRBV6-1; TRBD2 aligns across 8 bases. This CDR3 has 14 amino acids. CDR1 is MNHNS, CDR2 SASEGT, per germline. V gave up 6 bases and J gave up 5 bases; unmatched junction bases: 7. The CDR3 region has the DNA TGTGCCAGCAGCCGCGGGGGGCCTGGAGATACGCAGTATTTT. It translates to CASSRGGPGDTQYF.

This clonotype was counted only a few times. V usage is TRBV12-3 or TRBV12-4 and J usage is TRBJ1-6; D unresolved. Trimming took off 11 bases at V and 14 bases at J, with 19 bases between the two ends. The CDR3 is 12 residues long. The CDR3: CASSAGDRSLHF. CDR3 in DNA: TGTGCCTCCTCCGCCGGGGATCGGTCCCTCCACTTT.